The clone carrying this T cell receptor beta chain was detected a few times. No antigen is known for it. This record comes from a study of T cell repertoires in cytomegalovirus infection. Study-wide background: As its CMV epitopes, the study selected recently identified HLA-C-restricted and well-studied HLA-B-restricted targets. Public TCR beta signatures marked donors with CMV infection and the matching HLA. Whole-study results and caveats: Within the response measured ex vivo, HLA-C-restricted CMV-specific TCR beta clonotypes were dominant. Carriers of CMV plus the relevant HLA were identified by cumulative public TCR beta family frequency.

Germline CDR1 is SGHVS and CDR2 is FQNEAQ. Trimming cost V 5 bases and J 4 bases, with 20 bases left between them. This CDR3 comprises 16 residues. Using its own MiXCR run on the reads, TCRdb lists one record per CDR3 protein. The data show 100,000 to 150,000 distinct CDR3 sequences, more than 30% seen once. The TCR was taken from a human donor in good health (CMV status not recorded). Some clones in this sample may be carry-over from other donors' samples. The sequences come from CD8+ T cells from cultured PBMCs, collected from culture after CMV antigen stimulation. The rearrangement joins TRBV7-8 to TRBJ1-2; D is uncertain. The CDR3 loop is CASSPVRGMAPYGYTF. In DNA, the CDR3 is TGTGCCAGCAGCCCGGTGCGGGGTATGGCCCCCTATGGCTACACCTTC.